The rows below give T cell receptor beta chains drawn from one sample of a study of tumor-infiltrating lymphocytes in primary liver carcinoma. TCRdb redid the calling of the multiplex PCR reads with MiXCR, one entry per CDR3 protein. The sample contains hundreds of thousands of distinct CDR3 sequences, around three fifths of which appear only once. Sequenced: peripheral blood. The source is a middle-aged man with primary liver carcinoma and hepatitis B virus infection. Both conserved end residues are part of each CDR3. The D gene is left open where the match is weak. Size is stated for part of the rows, as once, few or many counts, or as a class when the clone is expanded.

V gene,J gene,D gene,clone size,CDR3 DNA,CDR3 protein
TRBV5-1,TRBJ1-4,TRBD1,.,TGCGCCAGCAGCAGACCCACAGGGGGCGAGAATGAAAAACTGTTTTTT,CASSRPTGGENEKLFF
TRBV7-9,TRBJ1-2,TRBD1,.,TGTGCCAGCAGCTTAGATGTGAGGGGGCAGGAGGGCTACACCTTC,CASSLDVRGQEGYTF
TRBV11-1,TRBJ2-1,.,.,TGTGCCAGCAGCCCAGGCACTAGAGAGATCTACAATGAGCAGTTCTTC,CASSPGTREIYNEQFF
TRBV30,TRBJ1-1,.,many,TGTGCCTGGAAGGGCGGTAACACTGAAGCTTTCTTT,CAWKGGNTEAFF
TRBV12-3/TRBV12-4,TRBJ2-5,.,many,TGTGCCAGCAGTTTAGCGCGTGGGCTGGACCCCCAAGAGACCCAGTACTTC,CASSLARGLDPQETQYF
TRBV24-1,TRBJ1-2,TRBD1,.,TGTGCCACCAGTGATGACAGGGGGGACTATGGCTACACCTTC,CATSDDRGDYGYTF
TRBV11-1,TRBJ2-7,TRBD1,.,TGTGTCAGCAACGGGGACAGGGGGATCGACGAGCAGTACTTC,CVSNGDRGIDEQYF
TRBV20-1,TRBJ2-5,.,.,TGCAGTGCTAGAGATGTCAGGGAACAAGAGACCCAGTACTTC,CSARDVREQETQYF
TRBV6-2/TRBV6-3,TRBJ1-2,.,few,TGTGCCAGCGGTTACGACGGAAACTATGGCTACACCTTC,CASGYDGNYGYTF
TRBV11-3,TRBJ2-7,.,once,TGTACCAGCAGCTTAGGCGGCAACGAGCAGTACTTC,CTSSLGGNEQYF
TRBV11-1,TRBJ1-1,.,many,TGTGCCAGCAGCTTAGCAGGTGTAAGCTACACTGAAGCTTTCTTT,CASSLAGVSYTEAFF
TRBV7-9,TRBJ2-1,TRBD2,few,TGTGCCAGTACCGGGACTAGCGGGAGGGCCGGGAATGAGCAGTTCTTC,CASTGTSGRAGNEQFF
TRBV4-1,TRBJ2-5,TRBD1,.,TGCGCCAGCAGCCAAACCCCGGGACAGGGCCTTGAGACCCAGTGCTTC,CASSQTPGQGLETQCF
TRBV5-1,TRBJ2-3,.,.,TGCGCCAGCAGCTTGGGGATGACAGATACGCAGTATTTT,CASSLGMTDTQYF
TRBV30,TRBJ2-1,TRBD1,once,TGTGCCTGGTCCTGGCCGGGACAGGGGAGCAGTGAGCAGTTCTTC,CAWSWPGQGSSEQFF
TRBV12-3/TRBV12-4,TRBJ2-6,.,once,TGTGCCAGCAGTCGAATATGGGCTGGGGCCAACGTCCTGACTTTC,CASSRIWAGANVLTF
TRBV29-1,TRBJ1-2,.,.,TGCAGCGTTAGAAAGGAAAACTATGGCTACAGCTTC,CSVRKENYGYSF
TRBV29-1,TRBJ2-3,.,.,TGCAGCGCTATCGGACTGATGCAGTATTTT,CSAIGLMQYF
TRBV6-2/TRBV6-3,TRBJ2-1,TRBD2,few,TGTGCCCGCAGCGGGAGGAACCCGTCCGTTGAGCAGTTCTTC,CARSGRNPSVEQFF
TRBV6-6,TRBJ1-2,.,many,TGTGCCACCACACGAGAAGGGGGGGTATCAGGCTACACCTTC,CATTREGGVSGYTF
TRBV12-3/TRBV12-4,TRBJ1-5,.,.,TGTGCCAGCAGTTTAGCGCTAAGCGAGGGATGGGGGGCGTATCAGCCCCAGCATTTT,CASSLALSEGWGAYQPQHF
TRBV11-2,TRBJ2-1,.,many,TGTGCCAGCAGCTTAGCGGGGCCGCTGTCCTTC,CASSLAGPLSF
TRBV11-1,TRBJ2-7,.,.,TGTGCCAGCAACTTGAGGACAAGGGTCTACGAGCAGTACTTC,CASNLRTRVYEQYF
TRBV10-3,TRBJ2-5,TRBD1,.,TGTGCCATCAAAAAAGGGGACAGGGAAGGGACCCAGTATTTC,CAIKKGDREGTQYF
TRBV11-3,TRBJ2-1,.,.,TGTACCAGCAGCTTAGATCGGGATAGTGGGCGTGAGCAGTTCTTC,CTSSLDRDSGREQFF
TRBV6-1,TRBJ2-5,TRBD2,.,TGTGCCAGCAGTGAGGGACTAGCGGGAGGGTCCCTACGGAGACCCCAGTACTTC,CASSEGLAGGSLRRPQYF
TRBV28,TRBJ1-1,.,.,TGTGCCAGCAGTTTATCTGGTTCGGGACGGTGGACTGGAGCTTTCTTT,CASSLSGSGRWTGAFF
TRBV7-9,TRBJ2-5,.,.,TGTGCCAGCAGCCCCTATAGGAGGGCATGGAGCCAAGAGACCAAGTACTTC,CASSPYRRAWSQETKYF